This T cell receptor beta chain was retrieved from a study of T cells after yellow fever vaccination. The CDR3 extends over 13 amino acids. V was shortened by 4 bases and J by 6 bases, with 13 bases between the two germline ends. CDR1 is DFQATT and CDR2 is SNEGSKA in the germline V gene (reference sequence). TCRdb redid the calling of the 5' RACE reads with MiXCR, one entry per CDR3 protein. The repertoire has 230,000 or so distinct CDR3 sequences, roughly 4% of them found once; the top ten carry under 20%. This clonotype has ten or more counts. The source is a young man who received the YFV17D yellow fever vaccine. The chain has TRBV20-1 and TRBJ2-1; no firm D call. The sequencing here drew on PBMCs, taken 15 days after the yellow fever booster vaccination. CDR3 amino acids: CSAIPGWGNEQFF. As DNA, the CDR3 is TGCAGTGCTATACCGGGTTGGGGCAATGAGCAGTTCTTC.